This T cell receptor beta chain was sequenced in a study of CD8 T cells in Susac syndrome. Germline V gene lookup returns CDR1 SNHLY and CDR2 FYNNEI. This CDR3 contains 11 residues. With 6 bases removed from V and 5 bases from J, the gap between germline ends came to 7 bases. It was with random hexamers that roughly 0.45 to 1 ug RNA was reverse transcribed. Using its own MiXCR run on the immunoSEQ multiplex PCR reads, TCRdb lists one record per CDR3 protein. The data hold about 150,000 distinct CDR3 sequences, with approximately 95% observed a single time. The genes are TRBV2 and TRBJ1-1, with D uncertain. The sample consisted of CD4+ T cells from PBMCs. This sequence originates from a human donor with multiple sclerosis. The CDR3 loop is CASRPRTEAFF. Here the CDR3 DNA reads TGTGCCAGCAGACCGAGGACTGAAGCTTTCTTT.